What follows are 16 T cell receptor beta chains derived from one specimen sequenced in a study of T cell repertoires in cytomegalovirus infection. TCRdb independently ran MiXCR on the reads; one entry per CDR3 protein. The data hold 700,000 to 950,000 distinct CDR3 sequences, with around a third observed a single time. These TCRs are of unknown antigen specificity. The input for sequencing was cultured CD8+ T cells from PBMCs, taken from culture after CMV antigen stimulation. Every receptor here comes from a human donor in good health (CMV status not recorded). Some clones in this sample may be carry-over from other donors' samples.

The CDR3 loop is CASSQYTNTEAFF. CDR3 nucleotide sequence: TGTGCCAGCAGCCAATACACCAACACTGAAGCTTTCTTT. The rearrangement links TRBV14 to TRBJ1-1; D is uncertain. Germline CDR1 is SGHDN and CDR2 is FVKESK. With 2 bases removed from V and 2 bases from J, the gap between germline ends came to 6 bases. This CDR3 contains 13 residues.

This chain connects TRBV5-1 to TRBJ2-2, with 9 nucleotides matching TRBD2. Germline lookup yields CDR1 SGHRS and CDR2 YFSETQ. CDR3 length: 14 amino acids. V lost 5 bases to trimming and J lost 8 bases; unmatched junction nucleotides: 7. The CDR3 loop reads CASSGSGGAGELFF. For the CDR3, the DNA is TGCGCCAGCAGTGGTAGCGGGGGTGCAGGGGAGCTGTTTTTT. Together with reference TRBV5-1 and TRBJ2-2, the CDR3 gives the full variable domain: KAGVTQTPRYLIKTRGQQVTLSCSPISGHRSVSWYQQTPGQGLQFLFEYFSETQRNKGNFPGRFSGRQFSNSRSEMNVSTLELGDSALYLCASSGSGGAGELFFGEGSRLTVL.

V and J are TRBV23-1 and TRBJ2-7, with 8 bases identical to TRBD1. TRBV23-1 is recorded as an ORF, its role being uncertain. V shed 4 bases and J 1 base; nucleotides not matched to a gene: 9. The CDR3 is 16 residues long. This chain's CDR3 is CASSPPTGATSYEQYV. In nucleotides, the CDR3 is TGCGCCAGCAGTCCCCCGACAGGGGCCACTTCCTACGAGCAGTACGTC.

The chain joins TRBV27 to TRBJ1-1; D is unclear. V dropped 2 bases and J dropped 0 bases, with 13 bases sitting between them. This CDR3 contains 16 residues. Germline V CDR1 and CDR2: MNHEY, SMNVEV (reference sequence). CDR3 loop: CASSLIVGTVNTEAFF. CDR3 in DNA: TGTGCCAGCAGTTTAATAGTCGGAACGGTGAACACTGAAGCTTTCTTT.

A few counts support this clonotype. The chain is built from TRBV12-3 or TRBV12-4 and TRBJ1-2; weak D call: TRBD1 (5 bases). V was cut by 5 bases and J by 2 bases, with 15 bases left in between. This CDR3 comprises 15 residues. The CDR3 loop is CASSPLWSGNYGYTF. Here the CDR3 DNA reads TGTGCCAGCAGTCCCCTGTGGTCAGGGAACTATGGCTACACCTTC.

The CDR3 DNA follows: TGTGCCAGCAGCTTAAATTCCGGACAGACTCTCCGCGACTATGGCTACACCTTC. Translation gives CASSLNSGQTLRDYGYTF. This sequence joins TRBV13 and TRBJ1-2; TRBD1 is a possible D gene (6 bases). The V gene lost 2 bases and the J gene lost 3 bases, with 22 bases spanning the gap. The CDR3 runs 18 residues. In germline, CDR1 is PRHDT, CDR2 FYEKMQ (reference sequence).

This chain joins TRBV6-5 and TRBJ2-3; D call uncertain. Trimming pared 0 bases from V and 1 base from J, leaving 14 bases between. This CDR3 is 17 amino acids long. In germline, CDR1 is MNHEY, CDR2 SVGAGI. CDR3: CASSYSQFSFRTDTQYF. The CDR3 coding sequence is TGTGCCAGCAGTTACTCGCAGTTCTCTTTCCGCACAGATACGCAGTATTTT.

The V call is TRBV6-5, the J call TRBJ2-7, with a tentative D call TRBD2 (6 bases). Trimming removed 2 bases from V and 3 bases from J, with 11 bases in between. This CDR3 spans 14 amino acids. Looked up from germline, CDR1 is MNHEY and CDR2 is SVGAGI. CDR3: CASSYAGTVYEQYF. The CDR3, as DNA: TGTGCCAGCAGTTACGCTGGGACTGTCTACGAGCAGTACTTC.

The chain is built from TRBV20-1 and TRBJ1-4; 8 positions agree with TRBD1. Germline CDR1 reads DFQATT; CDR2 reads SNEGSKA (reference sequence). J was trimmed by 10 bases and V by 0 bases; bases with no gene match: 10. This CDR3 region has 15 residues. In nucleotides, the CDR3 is TGCAGTGCTAGAGATTGGGCAGGGGGCTCGGGAAAACTGTTTTTT. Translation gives CSARDWAGGSGKLFF.

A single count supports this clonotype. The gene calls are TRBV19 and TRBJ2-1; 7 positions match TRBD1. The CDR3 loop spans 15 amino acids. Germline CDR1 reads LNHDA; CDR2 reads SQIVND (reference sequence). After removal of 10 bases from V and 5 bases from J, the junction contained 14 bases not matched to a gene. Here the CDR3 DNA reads TGTGCCACTACCTCCGGGACAGCAAGAAACAATGAGCAGTTCTTC. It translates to CATTSGTARNNEQFF.

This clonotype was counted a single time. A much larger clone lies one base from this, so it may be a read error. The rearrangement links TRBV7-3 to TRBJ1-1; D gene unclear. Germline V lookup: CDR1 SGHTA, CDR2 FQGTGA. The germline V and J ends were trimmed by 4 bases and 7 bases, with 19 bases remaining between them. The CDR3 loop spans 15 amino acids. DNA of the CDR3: TGTGCCAGCAGCTCGTATTCGGTCCCTAATAGTGAAGCTTTCTTT. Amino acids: CASSSYSVPNSEAFF.

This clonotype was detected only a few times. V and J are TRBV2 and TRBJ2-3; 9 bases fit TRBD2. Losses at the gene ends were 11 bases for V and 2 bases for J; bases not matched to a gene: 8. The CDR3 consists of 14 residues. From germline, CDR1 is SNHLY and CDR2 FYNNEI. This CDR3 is CAGPLAGLTDTQYF. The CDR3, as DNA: TGTGCCGGTCCGCTAGCGGGGCTCACAGATACGCAGTATTTT.

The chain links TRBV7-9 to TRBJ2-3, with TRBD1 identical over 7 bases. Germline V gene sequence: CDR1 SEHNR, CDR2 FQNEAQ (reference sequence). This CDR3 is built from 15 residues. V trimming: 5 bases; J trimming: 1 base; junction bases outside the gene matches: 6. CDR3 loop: CASSPGTVGTDTQYF. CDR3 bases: TGTGCCAGCAGCCCCGGGACAGTGGGCACAGATACGCAGTATTTT.

CDR3 in DNA: TGTGCCAGCACCCGTCGTGAGGGCTCACGGAATGAGCAGTTCTTC. This sequence encodes CASTRREGSRNEQFF. This sequence joins TRBV27 and TRBJ2-1; D might be TRBD2 (5 bases). The germline V and J ends were trimmed by 7 bases and 7 bases, with 20 bases remaining between them. This CDR3 contains 15 residues. The germline V gene encodes CDR1 MNHEY and CDR2 SMNVEV (reference sequence).

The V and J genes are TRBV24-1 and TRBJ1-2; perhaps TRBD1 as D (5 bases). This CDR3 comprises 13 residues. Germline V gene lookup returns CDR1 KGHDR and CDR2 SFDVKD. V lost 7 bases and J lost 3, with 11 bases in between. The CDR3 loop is CATRGTGDYGYTF. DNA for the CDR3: TGTGCCACCAGAGGGACTGGGGACTATGGCTACACCTTC.

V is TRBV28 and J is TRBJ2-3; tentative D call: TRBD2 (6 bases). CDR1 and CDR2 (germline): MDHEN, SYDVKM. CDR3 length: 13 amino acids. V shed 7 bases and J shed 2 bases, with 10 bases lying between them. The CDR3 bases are TGTGCCAGCAACCGGGGGACCACAGATACGCAGTATTTT. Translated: CASNRGTTDTQYF.